Here is one TCR beta chain with its context. Some clones are missing from TCRdb's copy, which holds only in-frame ones; the method was immunoSEQ multiplex PCR. The data contain millions of clones, 95% of them singletons. The data were obtained in a study of shared clonotypes between healthy human individuals. This CDR3 comprises 14 residues. CDR1 is MDHEN, CDR2 SYDVKM, per germline. V lost 11 bases and J 2 bases, leaving 18 bases between the germline ends. The J gene is TRBJ1-2, the V gene TRBV28; D is possibly TRBD1 (6 bases). The TCR originated in a man younger than 35 in good health. The sequenced material came from naive CD4+ T cells sorted from blood. Subset specified: CD45RA+ positively selected. The DNA of the CDR3 is TGTGCCTGCTCCGACTCGGGGGCAAACTATGGCTACACCTTC. This encodes CACSDSGANYGYTF.